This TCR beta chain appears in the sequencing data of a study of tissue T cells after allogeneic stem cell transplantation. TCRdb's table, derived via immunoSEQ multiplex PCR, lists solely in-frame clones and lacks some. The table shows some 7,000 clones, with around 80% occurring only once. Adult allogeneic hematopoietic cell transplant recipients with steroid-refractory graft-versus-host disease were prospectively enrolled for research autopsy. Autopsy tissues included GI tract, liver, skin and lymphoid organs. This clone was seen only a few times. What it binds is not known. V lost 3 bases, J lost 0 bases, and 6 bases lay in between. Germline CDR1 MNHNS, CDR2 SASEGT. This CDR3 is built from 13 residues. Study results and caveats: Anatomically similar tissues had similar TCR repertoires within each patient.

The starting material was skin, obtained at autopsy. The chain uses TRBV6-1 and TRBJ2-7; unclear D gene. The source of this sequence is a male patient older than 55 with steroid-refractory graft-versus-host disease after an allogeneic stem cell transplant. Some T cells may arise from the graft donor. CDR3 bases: TGTGCCAGCAGTGAGATCTCCTCCTACGAGCAGTACTTC. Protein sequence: CASSEISSYEQYF.